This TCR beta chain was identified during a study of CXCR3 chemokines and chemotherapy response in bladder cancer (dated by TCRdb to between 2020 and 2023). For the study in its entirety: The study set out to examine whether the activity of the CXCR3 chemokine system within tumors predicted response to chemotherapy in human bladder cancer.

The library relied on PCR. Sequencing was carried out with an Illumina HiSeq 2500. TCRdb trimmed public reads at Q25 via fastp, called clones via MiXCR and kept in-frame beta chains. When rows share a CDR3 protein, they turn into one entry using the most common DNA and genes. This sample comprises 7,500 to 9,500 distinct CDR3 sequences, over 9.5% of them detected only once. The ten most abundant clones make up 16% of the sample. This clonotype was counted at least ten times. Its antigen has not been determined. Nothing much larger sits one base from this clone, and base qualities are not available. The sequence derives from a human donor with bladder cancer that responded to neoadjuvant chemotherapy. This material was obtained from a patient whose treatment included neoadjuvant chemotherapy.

The DNA is TGTGCCAGCAGTGAACGCGCCAACTATGGCTACACCTTC. It translates to CASSERANYGYTF. In this chain, TRBV6-1 is recombined with TRBJ1-2; the D gene cannot be resolved reliably. V drops 2 bases and J drops 2 bases, leaving 6 bases in between. The germline V gene provides CDR1 MNHNS and CDR2 SASEGT. The CDR3 holds 13 amino acids from the cysteine to the phenylalanine. The sequence is cut down to CDR3 DNA, 39 bases in frame from base 1.